This TCR beta chain was sequenced during a study of blood T cell repertoires in COVID-19. At the level of the study: Sites across the United States, Italy and Spain contributed samples from acute and convalescent COVID-19. T cells, B-cell-depleted T cells, or PBMCs supplied cDNA or gDNA.

Germline trimming cut 5 bases from V and 3 bases from J; bases unmatched to any gene: 7. Germline V gene lookup returns CDR1 SGHTA and CDR2 FQGNSA. This CDR3 spans 15 amino acids. Original methodology: Estimated nucleated cell counts came from reference gene primer amplification. The method was immunoSEQ multiplex PCR; TCRdb's version includes in-frame clones alone and lacks a portion of them. D and trimming were read from the DNA, whereas the V and J calls and clone size are those reported in that table. The sample includes 30,000 to 40,000 clones, about 90% seen only once; the top ten take about a sixth.

The sequence came from a woman in her thirties in a cohort sampled during active COVID-19. The V and J genes are TRBV7-2 and TRBJ2-7, with 10 bases identical to TRBD1. The sequenced sample consisted of peripheral blood. The CDR3 region has the DNA TGTGCCAGCAGCCCTACGACAGGGGGCTTCTACGAGCAGTACTTC. Translated, it gives CASSPTTGGFYEQYF.